The next 9 T cell receptor beta chains were all read from a single sample in a study of cytomegalovirus exposure and HLA in healthy donors. Use of 60 Vbeta and 13 Jbeta primers characterized the PCR. Using immunoSEQ multiplex PCR, the repertoire was profiled, and TCRdb retains in-frame clones only, with some absent. This sample yields about 120,000 clones, of which about three quarters are seen a single time; around 30% belongs to the top ten. Sample: PBMCs. Receptors were obtained from a man in his sixties in good health and CMV-seropositive.

This chain connects TRBV6-6 to TRBJ1-3; no clear D. The CDR3 is 10 amino acids. Germline CDR1 MNHNY, CDR2 SVGAGI (reference sequence). The V end lost 4 bases, the J end lost 8 bases, and 3 bases lay between the germline ends. Here the CDR3 reads CASSSDTIYF. CDR3 sequence (DNA): TGTGCCAGCAGTTCAGACACCATATATTTT.

The chain carries TRBV5-1 and TRBJ2-5; the match to TRBD1 covers 10 bases. The DNA end lines up better with TRBJ2-7; the J call may be wrong. This CDR3 spans 14 amino acids. The germline V gene has CDR1 SGHRS and CDR2 YFSETQ. CDR3 nucleotides: TGCGCCAGCAGCACGACAGGGGGCCAAGACGAGCAGTACTTC. This gives the protein CASSTTGGQDEQYF.

The chain employs TRBV27 and TRBJ1-1; 9 nucleotides align to TRBD1. Germline CDR1 is MNHEY and CDR2 is SMNVEV (reference sequence). The V gene end was trimmed by 4 bases and the J gene end by 0 bases; junction bases not matched to a gene: 3. CDR3 length equals 15 residues. The CDR3 DNA reads TGTGCCAGCAGTTGGGACAGGGACATGAACACTGAAGCTTTCTTT. Its translation is CASSWDRDMNTEAFF.

The chain carries TRBV11-2 and TRBJ2-1, with a weak D call TRBD1 (5 bases). There are 14 residues in the CDR3. V gave up 1 base and J gave up 10 bases, with 14 bases separating them. Germline-derived CDR1 and CDR2 are SGHAT and FQNNGV. The CDR3 DNA reads TGTGCCAGCAGCTTAGCCTTTTCAGGGCGCGAGCAGTTCTTC. This encodes CASSLAFSGREQFF.

This chain connects TRBV5-6 to TRBJ1-1; tentatively, D is TRBD1 (6 bases). V dropped 4 bases and J dropped 4 bases, with 17 bases sitting between them. The germline gives CDR1 SGHDT, CDR2 YYEEEE. This CDR3 comprises 15 residues. Written as DNA, the CDR3 is TGTGCCAGCAGCCTAACTACAGGGATCGGCACTGAAGCTTTCTTT. This codes for CASSLTTGIGTEAFF.

DNA for the CDR3: TGTGCCAGCAGCTTAGCGCTCGGGGCTTTCTTT. Translating it yields CASSLALGAFF. The chain uses TRBV7-2 and TRBJ1-1; no clear D. From germline, CDR1 is SGHTA and CDR2 FQGNSA. Trimming removed 0 bases from V and 11 bases from J, with 7 bases in between. There are 11 residues in the CDR3.

By sample share, this clone is medium-sized. This rearrangement joins TRBV6-1 to TRBJ1-2; 7 nucleotides match TRBD1. V dropped 3 bases and J dropped 1; count of bases not matched to a gene: 2. The CDR3 runs to 14 residues. The germline V gene encodes CDR1 MNHNS and CDR2 SASEGT. The CDR3: CASSDPGGNYGYTF. The CDR3 DNA follows: TGTGCCAGCAGTGATCCAGGGGGTAACTATGGCTACACCTTC.

This clone was observed once. V and J are TRBV2 and TRBJ2-2, with D possibly matching TRBD2 (5 bases). Trimming shortened V by 6 bases and J by 5 bases, and 16 bases separated the two germline ends. The CDR3 has 15 amino acids. Germline loops: CDR1 SNHLY, CDR2 FYNNEI. The CDR3 loop reads CASRPTRVVTGELFF. Written as DNA, the CDR3 is TGTGCCAGCAGACCCACTAGGGTGGTTACCGGGGAGCTGTTTTTT.

This clone was detected only a few times. The chain joins TRBV7-9 to TRBJ1-1, with a possible D match to TRBD1 (6 bases). The germline gives CDR1 SEHNR, CDR2 FQNEAQ (reference sequence). CDR3 length: 13 amino acids. Between the trimmed V and J ends, which lost 2 bases and 5 bases, there was a span of 9 bases. The CDR3 loop is CASSLLQGTEAFF. The CDR3 region has the DNA TGTGCCAGCAGCTTATTGCAGGGGACTGAAGCTTTCTTT.